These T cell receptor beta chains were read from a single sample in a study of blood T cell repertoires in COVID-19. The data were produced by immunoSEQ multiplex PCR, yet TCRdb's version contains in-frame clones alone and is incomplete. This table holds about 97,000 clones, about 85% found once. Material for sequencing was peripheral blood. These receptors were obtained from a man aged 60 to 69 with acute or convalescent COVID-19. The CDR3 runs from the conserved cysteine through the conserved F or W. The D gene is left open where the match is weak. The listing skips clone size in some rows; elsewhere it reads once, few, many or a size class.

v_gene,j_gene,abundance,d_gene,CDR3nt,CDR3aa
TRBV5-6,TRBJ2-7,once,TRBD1,TGTGCCAGCAGCTCACGACAGGGCGGGCAGTACTTC,CASSSRQGGQYF
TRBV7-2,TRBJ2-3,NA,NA,TGTGCCAGCAGCTTAGGCCCAGGGCCAGATACGCAGTATTTT,CASSLGPGPDTQYF
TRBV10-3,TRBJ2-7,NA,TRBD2,TGTGCCATCAGTGAGTCAGTGACTAGCGGCAATACCTACGAGCAGTACTTC,CAISESVTSGNTYEQYF
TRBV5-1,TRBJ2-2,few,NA,TGCGCCAGCAGCTTGACAGTTCCCGGGGAGCTGTTTTTT,CASSLTVPGELFF
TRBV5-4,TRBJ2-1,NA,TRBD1,TGTGCCAGCAGCTCGGCCCGGGACAGGGTTCTCGGAGAGCAGTTCTTC,CASSSARDRVLGEQFF
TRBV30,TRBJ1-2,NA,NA,TGTGCCTGGAGGCGTGGGCGAGACTATGGCTACACCTTC,CAWRRGRDYGYTF
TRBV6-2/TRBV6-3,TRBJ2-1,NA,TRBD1,TGTGCCAGCAGCCGGGACAGCTACAATGAGCAGTTCTTC,CASSRDSYNEQFF
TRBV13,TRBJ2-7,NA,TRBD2,TGTGCCAGCAGCTCAGCCGGCCGCGGGAGGCCCTACGAGCAGTACTTC,CASSSAGRGRPYEQYF
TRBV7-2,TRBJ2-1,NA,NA,TGTGCCAGCAGCTTACAGGGCGGGGACAATGAGCAGTTCTTC,CASSLQGGDNEQFF
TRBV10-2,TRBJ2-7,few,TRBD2,TGCGCCAGCAGTGAGTCCGAACTAGCGCTAATTTACGAGCAGTACTTC,CASSESELALIYEQYF
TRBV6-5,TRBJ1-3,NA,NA,TGTGCCTCACGCGGCCGAGGAAACACCATATATTTT,CASRGRGNTIYF
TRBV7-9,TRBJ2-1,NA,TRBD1,TGTGCCAGCGTACAGGGGGGCTACAATGAGCAGTTCTTC,CASVQGGYNEQFF
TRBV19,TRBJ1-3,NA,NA,TGTGCCAGTAGTGAGAGACAGCCCTCTGGAAACACCATATATTTT,CASSERQPSGNTIYF
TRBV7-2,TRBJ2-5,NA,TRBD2,TGTGCCAGCAGCTTCCGCCTAGCGGGAGCAGCGCGGTACCAAGAGACCCAGTACTTC,CASSFRLAGAARYQETQYF
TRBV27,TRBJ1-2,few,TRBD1,TGTGCCAGCAAGCAGACAGGGTTTAACTATGGCTACACCTTC,CASKQTGFNYGYTF
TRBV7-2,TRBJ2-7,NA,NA,TGTGCCAGCAGCTTAGTTTCGGGGAGAGGCTCCTACGAGCAGTACTTC,CASSLVSGRGSYEQYF
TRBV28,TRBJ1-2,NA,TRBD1,TGTGCCAGCAGTGAATCCGGGACAGGGTATAACTATGGCTACACCTTC,CASSESGTGYNYGYTF
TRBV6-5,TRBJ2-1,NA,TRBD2,TGTGCCAGCAGCGACCTACTAGCGGGGAACAATGAGCAGTTCTTC,CASSDLLAGNNEQFF
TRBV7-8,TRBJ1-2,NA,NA,TGTGCCAGCAGCTCCGAGGGGGGGCGTAACTATGGCTACACCTTC,CASSSEGGRNYGYTF
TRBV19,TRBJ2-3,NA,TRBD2,TGTGCCAGTAGTGTTGACGCGACTAGCGGAGCTCCCCTACTAGATACGCAGTATTTT,CASSVDATSGAPLLDTQYF
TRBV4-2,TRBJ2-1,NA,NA,TGTGCCAGCAGACATAATGCAGGGGATGAGCAGTTCTTC,CASRHNAGDEQFF
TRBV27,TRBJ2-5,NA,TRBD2,TGTGCCAGCAGTCCCCTGAGCGGGGTCCAAGAGACCCAGTACTTC,CASSPLSGVQETQYF
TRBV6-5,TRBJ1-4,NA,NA,TGTGCCAGCAAGAGGGGGGGGCTTGATGAAAAACTGTTTTTT,CASKRGGLDEKLFF
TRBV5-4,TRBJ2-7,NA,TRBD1,TGTGCCAGCAGCCGGGACAGGGAAAACTACGAGCAGTACTTC,CASSRDRENYEQYF
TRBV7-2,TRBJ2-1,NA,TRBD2,TGTGCCAGCAGCTTAATGACTAGCGGAAACAATGAGCAGTTCTTC,CASSLMTSGNNEQFF